These 9 T cell receptor beta chains were sequenced from one sample in a study of lymphopenia after photon versus proton radiotherapy. Sequencing was performed with immunoSEQ multiplex PCR; in TCRdb, only in-frame clones are kept and a portion is missing. The data hold nearly 7,500 clones, with 85% to 95% observed a single time. The sample in question was peripheral blood, obtained from a patient treated with photon-based radiotherapy. Receptors originate from a woman in her forties or fifties with cholangiocarcinoma.

This sequence joins TRBV7-8 and TRBJ2-7; no reliable D call. Trimming removed 1 base from V and 2 bases from J, with 15 bases in between. CDR1 and CDR2 from the germline V gene are SGHVS and FQNEAQ. The CDR3 consists of 16 residues. In DNA, the CDR3 is TGTGCCAGCAGCTTAGGTCGGCGTGGCGACCCCTACGAGCAGTACTTC. It specifies CASSLGRRGDPYEQYF.

The rearrangement uses TRBV7-2 and TRBJ2-5; 9 bases fit TRBD2. In germline, CDR1 is SGHTA, CDR2 FQGNSA. J gave up 5 bases and V 3 bases, and 7 bases lay outside the gene matches. This CDR3 has 15 residues. The CDR3: CASSFAGGVWETQYF. CDR3 nucleotides: TGTGCCAGCAGCTTTGCGGGGGGGGTCTGGGAGACCCAGTACTTC.

The chain combines TRBV19 with TRBJ1-1; no clear D. The germline V gene has CDR1 LNHDA and CDR2 SQIVND (reference sequence). Trimming took off 5 bases at V and 3 bases at J, with 13 bases between the two ends. The CDR3 is 14 amino acids. As DNA, the CDR3 is TGTGCCAGTAGTGCGAGGGCAAAAGACACTGAAGCTTTCTTT. This gives the protein CASSARAKDTEAFF.

Worth noting for this clone: A read error may account for a junction end that differs from germline. This chain links TRBV18 with TRBJ2-1, with 13 bases identical to TRBD2. Germline loops: CDR1 KGHSH, CDR2 LQKENI. The CDR3 contains 16 residues. The CDR3 bases are TGTACCAGCTCACCACCGGGACTAGCGGGGTTCAATGAGCAGTTCTTC. Its translation is CTSSPPGLAGFNEQFF. Drawing the rest from reference TRBV18 and TRBJ2-1, the complete variable domain is NAGVMQNPRHLVRRRGQEARLRCSPMKGHSHVYWYRQLPEEGLKFMVYLQKENIIDESGMPKERFSAEFPKEGPSILRIQQVVRGDSAAYFCTSSPPGLAGFNEQFFGPGTRLTVL.

This clone was recorded a few times. This chain uses TRBV9 with TRBJ2-3, with a possible D match to TRBD2 (6 bases). Germline CDR1 is SGDLS and CDR2 is YYNGEE. The CDR3 sequence is 15 residues long. V dropped 2 bases and J dropped 0 bases, with 10 bases sitting between them. For the CDR3, the DNA is TGTGCCAGCAGCGTGAATAGCGGTAGCACAGATACGCAGTATTTT. Its protein product is CASSVNSGSTDTQYF.

This sequence joins TRBV5-1 and TRBJ1-6; tentative D call: TRBD1 (5 bases). This CDR3 has 15 residues. Germline values: CDR1 SGHRS, CDR2 YFSETQ. Trimming cost V 0 bases and J 10 bases, with 14 bases left between them. The CDR3 DNA reads TGCGCCAGCAGCTTGGGACAGCTCCCAGGGTCACCCCTCCACTTT. Translating it yields CASSLGQLPGSPLHF.

The rearrangement uses TRBV18 and TRBJ2-1, with TRBD2 matching over 9 bases. With V trimmed by 6 bases and J by 10 bases, 7 bases remained unmatched. Germline assignment: CDR1 KGHSH and CDR2 LQKENI. The CDR3 covers 13 residues. The CDR3 sequence is CASSGLAGYEQFF. Here the CDR3 DNA reads TGTGCCAGCTCTGGGCTAGCGGGATACGAGCAGTTCTTC.

The chain uses TRBV7-2 and TRBJ2-7, with D perhaps assigned TRBD1 or TRBD2 (5 bases each). Germline-derived CDR1 and CDR2 are SGHTA and FQGNSA. This CDR3 region has 15 residues. V was clipped by 1 base and J by 3 bases, with 13 bases between them. CDR3: CASSLGDGSFYEQYF. The CDR3 bases are TGTGCCAGCAGCTTAGGGGACGGTTCTTTCTACGAGCAGTACTTC. Full variable domain (missing parts from reference TRBV7-2 and TRBJ2-7): GAGVSQSPSNKVTEKGKDVELRCDPISGHTALYWYRQSLGQGLEFLIYFQGNSAPDKSGLPSDRFSAERTGGSVSTLTIQRTQQEDSAVYLCASSLGDGSFYEQYFGPGTRLTVT.

This chain uses TRBV5-1 with TRBJ2-2; a weak D match, TRBD1 (6 bases). V was pared by 5 bases and J by 2 bases, with 10 bases between. Looked up from germline, CDR1 is SGHRS and CDR2 is YFSETQ. The CDR3 spans 14 residues. The CDR3 is CASRRRGNTGELFF. The CDR3 DNA reads as TGCGCCAGCAGGCGCAGGGGAAACACCGGGGAGCTGTTTTTT.